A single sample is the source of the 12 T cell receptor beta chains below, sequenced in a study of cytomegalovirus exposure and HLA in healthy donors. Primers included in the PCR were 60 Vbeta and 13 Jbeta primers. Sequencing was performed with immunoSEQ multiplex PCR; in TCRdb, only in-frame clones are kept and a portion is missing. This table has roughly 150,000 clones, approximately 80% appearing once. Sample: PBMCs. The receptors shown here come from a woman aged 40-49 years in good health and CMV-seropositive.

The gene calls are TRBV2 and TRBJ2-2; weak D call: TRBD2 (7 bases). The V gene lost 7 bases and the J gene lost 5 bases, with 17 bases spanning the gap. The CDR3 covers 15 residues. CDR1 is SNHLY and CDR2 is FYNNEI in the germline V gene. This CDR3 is CASKGRGGSTGELFF. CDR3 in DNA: TGTGCCAGCAAGGGTCGCGGGGGCTCTACCGGGGAGCTGTTTTTT.

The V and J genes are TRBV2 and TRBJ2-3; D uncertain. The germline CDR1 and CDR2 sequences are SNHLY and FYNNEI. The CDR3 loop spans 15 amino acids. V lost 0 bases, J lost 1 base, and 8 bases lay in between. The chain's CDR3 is CASSEALPGTDTQYF. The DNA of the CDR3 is TGTGCCAGCAGTGAAGCGCTTCCGGGCACAGATACGCAGTATTTT.

The DNA of the CDR3 is TGTGCCAGCAGTGCTTGGACTAGCGGGGCCCCCAACGAGCAGTACTTC. This codes for CASSAWTSGAPNEQYF. The V gene is TRBV6-1, the J gene TRBJ2-7, with 12 nucleotides matching TRBD2. The V and J ends lost 4 bases and 5 bases, in that order; junction bases with no gene match: 9. Germline CDR1 and CDR2: MNHNS and SASEGT. The CDR3 has 16 residues.

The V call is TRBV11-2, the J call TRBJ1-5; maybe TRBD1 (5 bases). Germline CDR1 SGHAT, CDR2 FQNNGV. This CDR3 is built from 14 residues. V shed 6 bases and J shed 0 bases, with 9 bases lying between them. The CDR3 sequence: CASSRDYSNQPQHF. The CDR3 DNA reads TGTGCCAGCAGTCGGGACTATAGCAATCAGCCCCAGCATTTT.

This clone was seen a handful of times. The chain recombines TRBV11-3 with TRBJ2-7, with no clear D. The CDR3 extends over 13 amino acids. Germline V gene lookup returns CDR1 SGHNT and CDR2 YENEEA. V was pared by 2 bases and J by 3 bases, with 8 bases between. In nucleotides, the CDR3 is TGTGCCAGCAGCTTAAGACAAATCTACGAGCAGTACTTC. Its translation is CASSLRQIYEQYF. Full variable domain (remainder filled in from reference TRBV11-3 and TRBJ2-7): EAGVVQSPRYKIIEKKQPVAFWCNPISGHNTLYWYLQNLGQGPELLIRYENEEAVDDSQLPKDRFSAERLKGVDSTLKIQPAELGDSAVYLCASSLRQIYEQYFGPGTRLTVT.

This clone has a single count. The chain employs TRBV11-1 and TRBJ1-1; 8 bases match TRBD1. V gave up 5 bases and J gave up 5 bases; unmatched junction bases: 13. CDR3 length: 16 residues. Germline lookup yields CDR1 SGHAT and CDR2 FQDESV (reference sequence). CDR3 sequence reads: CASSRPGQVGWTEAFF. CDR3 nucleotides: TGTGCCAGCAGCCGACCGGGACAGGTTGGATGGACTGAAGCTTTCTTT.

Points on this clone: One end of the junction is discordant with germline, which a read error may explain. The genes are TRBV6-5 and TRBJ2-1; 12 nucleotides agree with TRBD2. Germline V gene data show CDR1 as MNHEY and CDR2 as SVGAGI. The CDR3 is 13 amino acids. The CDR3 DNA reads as TGTGCCAGCAGTCGGACTAGCGGGATCCAACCGGTCTTC. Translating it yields CASSRTSGIQPVF.

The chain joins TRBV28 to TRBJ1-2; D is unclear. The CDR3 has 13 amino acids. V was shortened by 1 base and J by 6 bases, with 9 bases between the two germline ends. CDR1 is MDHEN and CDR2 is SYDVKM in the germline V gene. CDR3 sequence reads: CASSLYSGDGYTF. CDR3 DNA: TGTGCCAGCAGTTTATATTCAGGTGATGGCTACACCTTC.

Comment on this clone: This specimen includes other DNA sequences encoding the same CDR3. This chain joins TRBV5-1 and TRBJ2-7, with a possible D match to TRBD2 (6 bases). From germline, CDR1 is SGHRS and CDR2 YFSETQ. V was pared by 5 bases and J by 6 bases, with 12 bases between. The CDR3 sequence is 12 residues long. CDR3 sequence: CASSLQGGEQYF. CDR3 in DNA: TGCGCCAGCAGTTTGCAGGGAGGCGAGCAGTACTTC.

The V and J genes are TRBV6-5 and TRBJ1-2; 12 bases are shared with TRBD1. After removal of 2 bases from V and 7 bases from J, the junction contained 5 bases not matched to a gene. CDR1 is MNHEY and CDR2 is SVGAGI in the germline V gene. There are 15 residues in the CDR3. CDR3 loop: CASSYGTGGRGGYTF. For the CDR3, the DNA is TGTGCCAGCAGTTACGGGACAGGGGGCAGGGGTGGCTACACCTTC.

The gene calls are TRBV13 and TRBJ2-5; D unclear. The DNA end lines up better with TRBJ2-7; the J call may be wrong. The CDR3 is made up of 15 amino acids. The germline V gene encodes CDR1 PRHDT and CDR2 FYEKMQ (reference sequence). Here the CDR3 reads CASSLRQSNSYEQYF. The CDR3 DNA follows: TGTGCCAGCAGCTTACGACAATCTAACTCCTACGAGCAGTACTTC.

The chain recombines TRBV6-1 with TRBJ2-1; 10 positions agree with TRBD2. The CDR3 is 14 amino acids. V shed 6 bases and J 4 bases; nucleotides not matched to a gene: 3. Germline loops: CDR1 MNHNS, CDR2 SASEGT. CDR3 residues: CASRGTSVYNEQFF. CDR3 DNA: TGTGCCAGCAGAGGGACTAGCGTGTACAATGAGCAGTTCTTC.